The 31 T cell receptor beta chains below were found in one sample sequenced in a study of immune evolution from preneoplasia to lung adenocarcinoma (dated by TCRdb to the early 2020s). The method behind the library was the immunoSEQ multiplex PCR assay. TCRdb limited this immuneACCESS table to in-frame rearrangements with V and J called. A share of clones is missing; checked studies link under half to unresolved V genes, and the rest is unexplained. For this sample there are roughly 35,000 clones; roughly four fifths appear just once. The ten largest make up 6% to 7% of the sample. Sequenced: FFPE invasive lung adenocarcinoma tissue. According to the study, the label for this sample's cell subset or site signals: frankly invasive lung adenocarcinoma (ADC). These TCRs come from a person in their sixties with lung adenocarcinoma.

The chain has TRBV5-6 and TRBJ1-1, with D possibly TRBD1 on 5 matching bases. Germline CDR1 reads SGHDT; CDR2 reads YYEEEE. V lost 1 base and J lost 0, with 13 bases in between. CDR3 size: 16 residues. CDR3 sequence (DNA): TGTGCCAGCAGCTTGTGGACCGGGACTTTGAACACTGAAGCTTTCTTT. Encoded protein: CASSLWTGTLNTEAFF.

This clone was found many times. This sequence joins TRBV4-1 and TRBJ2-7, with D perhaps matching TRBD1 or TRBD2 (6 bases each). Per germline, CDR1 MGHRA and CDR2 YSYEKL. Trimming removed 3 bases at V and 0 bases at J, with 21 bases between. The CDR3 has 18 residues. CDR3 protein: CASSQAPPGAGTSYEQYF. The CDR3 DNA reads as TGCGCCAGCAGCCAGGCCCCCCCGGGGGCGGGGACCTCCTACGAGCAGTACTTC.

The chain couples TRBV30 to TRBJ2-7; possible D gene TRBD1, 5 bases. V gave up 0 bases and J gave up 5 bases, with 11 bases separating them. The length of the CDR3 is 13 residues. From germline, CDR1 is GTSNPN and CDR2 SVGIG (reference sequence). CDR3 in amino acids: CAWSVQGADEQYF. CDR3 DNA: TGTGCCTGGAGTGTACAAGGGGCGGACGAGCAGTACTTC.

The table lists this clone with a few counts. The chain uses TRBV6-6 and TRBJ2-7; 9 bases are a match to TRBD2. CDR1 is MNHNY, CDR2 SVGAGI, per germline (reference sequence). This CDR3 spans 15 amino acids. With V trimmed by 1 base and J by 5 bases, 6 bases remained unmatched. The CDR3 spells CASSYWASGMHEQYF. The CDR3 coding sequence is TGTGCCAGCAGTTACTGGGCTAGCGGGATGCACGAGCAGTACTTC.

CDR3 nucleotides: TGTGCCAGCAGCCAACAGGACAGGTTTAGAGACGAGCAGTACTTC. Residues: CASSQQDRFRDEQYF. The chain carries TRBV7-9 and TRBJ2-7; 7 bases match TRBD1. This CDR3 region has 15 residues. J gave up 5 bases and V 5 bases, and 12 bases lay outside the gene matches. CDR1 and CDR2 from the germline V gene are SEHNR and FQNEAQ (reference sequence).

The table lists this clone with a few counts. The V and J genes are TRBV27 and TRBJ2-1; unclear D gene. The V end was cut by 6 bases, the J end by 8 bases, with 8 bases between. Germline V lookup: CDR1 MNHEY, CDR2 SMNVEV (reference sequence). The length of the CDR3 is 11 residues. CDR3 protein: CASRDYDEQFF. CDR3 DNA: TGTGCCAGCAGGGATTATGATGAGCAGTTCTTC.

Ten or more counts support this clone. The chain uses TRBV7-9 and TRBJ2-1; 10 nucleotides align to TRBD1. The CDR3 is 13 amino acids. With V trimmed by 5 bases and J by 15 bases, 10 bases remained unmatched. Germline CDR1 reads SEHNR; CDR2 reads FQNEAQ (reference sequence). CDR3 in DNA: TGTGCCAGCAGCCGTGGACAGGGGGAAGATACGTTCTTC. Residues: CASSRGQGEDTFF.

The V gene is TRBV21-1, the J gene TRBJ2-2; the table gives TRBD2 as D, unverified against the DNA. TRBV21-1 is a pseudogene. The CDR3 has 17 residues. CDR3 DNA: TGTGCCAGCAGCAAAGAGGGGACTAGCGGGGTCACCGGGGAGCTGTTTTTT. As protein: CASSKEGTSGVTGELFF.

In this sample, this clone turned up a few times. The chain uses TRBV9 and TRBJ2-2; D is unresolved. Germline values: CDR1 SGDLS, CDR2 YYNGEE. Trimming cost V 0 bases and J 1 base, with 1 base left between them. The CDR3 has 13 amino acids. The CDR3 nucleotides read TGTGCCAGCAGCGTAGAGAACACCGGGGAGCTGTTTTTT. Translated: CASSVENTGELFF.

The gene calls are TRBV5-1 and TRBJ2-3; D may be TRBD1 or TRBD2 (5 bases each). CDR3 size: 14 residues. Germline lookup yields CDR1 SGHRS and CDR2 YFSETQ. The ends were cut back, 0 bases at V and 5 bases at J, with 10 bases in the middle. CDR3 residues: CASSLVGAGDTQYF. For the CDR3, the DNA is TGCGCCAGCAGCTTGGTTGGGGCGGGAGATACGCAGTATTTT.

The chain has TRBV5-1 and TRBJ2-5; unclear D gene. The CDR3 sequence is 13 residues long. The V end lost 4 bases, the J end lost 5 bases, and 12 bases lay between the germline ends. The germline V gene encodes CDR1 SGHRS and CDR2 YFSETQ. Here the CDR3 DNA reads TGCGCCAGCAGCCTCGAGTTCTCGGAGACCCAGTACTTC. Translation gives CASSLEFSETQYF. Variable domain in full (rest from reference TRBV5-1 and TRBJ2-5): KAGVTQTPRYLIKTRGQQVTLSCSPISGHRSVSWYQQTPGQGLQFLFEYFSETQRNKGNFPGRFSGRQFSNSRSEMNVSTLELGDSALYLCASSLEFSETQYFGPGTRLLVL.

This clone was recorded a few times. The rearrangement uses TRBV7-9 and TRBJ1-1; a weak D match, TRBD1 (5 bases). The germline gives CDR1 SEHNR, CDR2 FQNEAQ (reference sequence). The CDR3 contains 13 residues. The V and J ends lost 6 bases and 3 bases respectively, with 11 bases between them. CDR3 nucleotides: TGTGCCAGCAGTCGGGGGGAGGACACTGAAGCTTTCTTT. It specifies CASSRGEDTEAFF.

V gene TRBV28 combines with J gene TRBJ1-5; D possibly corresponds to TRBD1 (5 bases). The CDR3 is 13 residues long. Between the trimmed V and J ends, which lost 4 bases and 11 bases, there was a span of 15 bases. CDR1 is MDHEN and CDR2 is SYDVKM in the germline V gene. The CDR3 nucleotides are TGTGCCAGCAGTTCCGGGACCTTATGGTCCCAGCATTTT. Translated: CASSSGTLWSQHF. Using reference TRBV28 and TRBJ1-5 for the parts outside the CDR3, the full variable domain is DVKVTQSSRYLVKRTGEKVFLECVQDMDHENMFWYRQDPGLGLRLIYFSYDVKMKEKGDIPEGYSVSREKKERFSLILESASTNQTSMYLCASSSGTLWSQHFGDGTRLSIL.

This chain connects TRBV7-2 to TRBJ2-5, with TRBD2 as a possible D gene (6 bases). Germline V gene sequence: CDR1 SGHTA, CDR2 FQGNSA. Trimming cost V 8 bases and J 5 bases, with 9 bases left between them. The CDR3 spans 11 residues. The CDR3 here is CASGTLETQYF. The CDR3 DNA follows: TGTGCCAGCGGGACTCTTGAGACCCAGTACTTC.

This clone was found a few times. The chain is built from TRBV6-5 and TRBJ2-1, with D maybe TRBD2 (6 bases). CDR3 length equals 13 residues. Germline assignment: CDR1 MNHEY and CDR2 SVGAGI. Trimming left V 7 bases short and J 7 bases short, with 14 bases between. CDR3 in amino acids: CASTNPLANEQFF. CDR3 nucleotide sequence: TGTGCCAGCACCAACCCTCTAGCGAATGAGCAGTTCTTC.

The rearrangement uses TRBV28 and TRBJ2-1, with TRBD2 matching over 12 bases. V trimming: 4 bases; J trimming: 2 bases; junction bases outside the gene matches: 6. This CDR3 has 17 residues. Germline assignment: CDR1 MDHEN and CDR2 SYDVKM. CDR3 coding DNA: TGTGCCAGCAGTTCAAGACTAGCGGGGGAGACCTACAATGAGCAGTTCTTC. Translation gives CASSSRLAGETYNEQFF.

The chain is built from TRBV6-1 and TRBJ2-2, with unresolved D. Trimming took off 3 bases at V and 5 bases at J, with 4 bases between the two ends. CDR3 length: 12 amino acids. The germline gives CDR1 MNHNS, CDR2 SASEGT. The CDR3 DNA is TGTGCCAGCAGTGACATAACCGGGGAGCTGTTTTTT. This sequence encodes CASSDITGELFF.

This chain connects TRBV18 to TRBJ2-4; D possibly matches TRBD1 or TRBD2 (5 bases each). Trimming took 5 bases from V and 8 from J, leaving 16 bases between them. CDR1 and CDR2 from the germline V gene are KGHSH and LQKENI. This CDR3 is built from 14 residues. The CDR3 protein is CASSGWVLGDIQYF. For the CDR3, the DNA is TGTGCCAGCTCAGGTTGGGTACTAGGGGACATTCAGTACTTC.

This sequence joins TRBV23-1 and TRBJ1-2; no clear D. TRBV23-1 is filed as an ORF, its function uncertain. Trimming took off 5 bases at V and 8 bases at J, with 3 bases between the two ends. The CDR3 spans 9 residues. CDR3: CASSYGYTF. As DNA, the CDR3 is TGCGCCAGCAGTTACGGCTACACCTTC.

CDR3 protein: CSVTSWDTQYF. The DNA of the CDR3 is TGCAGTGTAACTAGTTGGGATACGCAGTATTTT. The V and J genes are TRBV20-1 and TRBJ2-3; TRBD2 might be the D (5 bases). Germline V gives CDR1 DFQATT, CDR2 SNEGSKA (reference sequence). V was cut by 7 bases and J by 6 bases, with 11 bases left in between. The CDR3 length is 11 residues.

This sequence joins TRBV7-8 and TRBJ2-7; 7 bases align to TRBD2. The V gene end was trimmed by 5 bases and the J gene end by 6 bases; junction bases not matched to a gene: 7. The CDR3 runs to 13 residues. Germline V gene lookup returns CDR1 SGHVS and CDR2 FQNEAQ. In DNA form, the CDR3 reads TGTGCCAGCAGCCTCCTCAGGGAGGGCGAGCAGTACTTC. Translating it yields CASSLLREGEQYF.

V and J are TRBV6-1 and TRBJ2-5, with TRBD2 matching over 10 bases. The CDR3 sequence is 15 residues long. The V segment lost 8 bases and the J segment 1 base; nucleotides outside the gene matches: 7. Germline values: CDR1 MNHNS, CDR2 SASEGT. The CDR3 DNA is TGTGCCAGCGGGGAGACTAGCGGGCCCCAAGAGACCCAGTACTTC. It specifies CASGETSGPQETQYF.

The chain employs TRBV6-5 and TRBJ1-1, with a tentative D call TRBD1 (6 bases). This CDR3 is built from 14 residues. V was cut by 8 bases and J by 5 bases, with 18 bases left in between. CDR1 and CDR2 (germline): MNHEY, SVGAGI. CDR3 nucleotide sequence: TGTGCCAGCGTGTATCGGGGGGCGCGAACTGAAGCTTTCTTT. This codes for CASVYRGARTEAFF.

The gene calls are TRBV10-1 and TRBJ1-2; a weak D match, TRBD1 (6 bases). Germline loops: CDR1 WNHNN, CDR2 SYGVQD (reference sequence). Trimming stripped 0 bases from V and 6 bases from J, with 14 bases between. The CDR3 runs to 15 residues. The CDR3 DNA sequence: TGCGCCAGCAGTGAGTCGATCGACCGGACAGATGGCTACACCTTC. Translated: CASSESIDRTDGYTF.

V and J are TRBV19 and TRBJ2-1; D remains ambiguous. The germline gives CDR1 LNHDA, CDR2 SQIVND (reference sequence). V was pared by 3 bases and J by 5 bases, with 5 bases between. The CDR3 runs to 12 residues. The CDR3 spells CASSMADNEQFF. The CDR3 nucleotides read TGTGCCAGTAGTATGGCGGACAATGAGCAGTTCTTC.

The chain combines TRBV7-9 with TRBJ2-7; D possibly corresponds to TRBD2 (5 bases). This CDR3 region has 16 residues. The germline V and J ends were trimmed by 3 bases and 1 base, with 16 bases remaining between them. Germline CDR1 SEHNR, CDR2 FQNEAQ (reference sequence). CDR3 sequence reads: CASSLLEGKSSYEQYF. In DNA form, the CDR3 reads TGTGCCAGCAGCTTGCTAGAGGGAAAGTCATCCTACGAGCAGTACTTC.

This clone was observed a single time. The chain links TRBV6-1 to TRBJ1-3; D unresolved. Germline V lookup: CDR1 MNHNS, CDR2 SASEGT. The CDR3 contains 16 residues. V dropped 2 bases and J dropped 4 bases, with 15 bases sitting between them. CDR3 sequence (DNA): TGTGCCAGCAGTGAAACCGCACCTCACAGCGGAAACACCATATATTTT. Its translation: CASSETAPHSGNTIYF.

The chain uses TRBV9 and TRBJ2-2; TRBD2 might be the D (6 bases). This CDR3 region has 18 residues. Between the trimmed V and J ends, which lost 4 bases and 1 base, there was a span of 20 bases. Germline V gene lookup returns CDR1 SGDLS and CDR2 YYNGEE. Here the CDR3 DNA reads TGTGCCAGCAGCTCAGTGGGGGGTCTGCGACAGAACACCGGGGAGCTGTTTTTT. This translates into CASSSVGGLRQNTGELFF.

The J gene is TRBJ2-3, the V gene TRBV6-5; possibly TRBD2 for D (5 bases). The CDR3 is made up of 12 amino acids. Germline-derived CDR1 and CDR2 are MNHEY and SVGAGI. Trimming took 2 bases from V and 8 from J, leaving 8 bases between them. The chain's CDR3 is CASSYDGVTQYF. CDR3 sequence (DNA): TGTGCCAGCAGTTACGACGGGGTTACGCAGTATTTT.

The rearrangement joins TRBV28 to TRBJ2-3, with D uncertain. Germline CDR1 and CDR2: MDHEN and SYDVKM. V shed 3 bases and J shed 6 bases, with 4 bases lying between them. This CDR3 contains 11 residues. In nucleotides, the CDR3 is TGTGCCAGCAGTTTTTGGGATACGCAGTATTTT. Its translation: CASSFWDTQYF.

The gene calls are TRBV11-3 and TRBJ2-7; D may be TRBD1 (6 bases). Germline V gene sequence: CDR1 SGHNT, CDR2 YENEEA. V dropped 5 bases and J dropped 1 base, with 9 bases sitting between them. The CDR3 loop spans 13 amino acids. The CDR3 DNA sequence: TGTGCCAGCAGCCGGACAGAGTCCTACGAGCAGTACTTC. The encoded protein is CASSRTESYEQYF.